These 10 T cell receptor beta chains originate from one sample sequenced in a study of control samples from healthy donors and cancer patients. Measured with immunoSEQ multiplex PCR; TCRdb has only the in-frame clones, and not every one. The sample includes over 150,000 clones, 94% seen only once; the top ten take about 14%. Sequencing input: PBMCs. Receptors originate from a man aged 60 to 69 with colorectal cancer.

This sequence joins TRBV7-9 and TRBJ1-2; D gene unclear. Germline V gives CDR1 SEHNR, CDR2 FQNEAQ (reference sequence). Trimming removed 5 bases from V and 0 bases from J, with 13 bases in between. The CDR3 length is 15 residues. The chain's CDR3 is CASSPRHLANYGYTF. DNA for the CDR3: TGTGCCAGCAGCCCGAGACATTTAGCTAACTATGGCTACACCTTC.

The genes are TRBV6-5 and TRBJ2-5; TRBD2 matches at 8 bases. The CDR3 has 14 residues. V was pared by 6 bases and J by 5 bases, with 8 bases of the junction left unmatched. CDR1 and CDR2 (germline): MNHEY, SVGAGI. CDR3 coding DNA: TGTGCCAGCAGACCCGGGACTAGGCGGGAGACCCAGTACTTC. This codes for CASRPGTRRETQYF.

On this clone: Other DNA sequences from this sample encode an identical CDR3 as well. The chain recombines TRBV7-9 with TRBJ1-1; 9 bases fit TRBD1. The V gene end was trimmed by 5 bases and the J gene end by 2 bases; junction bases not matched to a gene: 3. The CDR3 is 14 amino acids. Germline V gives CDR1 SEHNR, CDR2 FQNEAQ (reference sequence). CDR3 loop: CASSLGQGNTEAFF. The CDR3 DNA reads TGTGCCAGCAGCCTGGGACAGGGAAACACTGAAGCTTTCTTT.

This clone is a singleton in its sample. J is TRBJ2-7 and V is TRBV19, with 9 bases fitting TRBD1. The CDR3 spans 14 residues. Germline CDR1 reads LNHDA; CDR2 reads SQIVND (reference sequence). J was trimmed by 4 bases and V by 2 bases; bases with no gene match: 3. CDR3 residues: CASSITGGGYEQYF. The CDR3, as DNA: TGTGCCAGTAGTATAACAGGGGGCGGATACGAGCAGTACTTC.

The rearrangement uses TRBV4-1 and TRBJ2-1; no clear D. This CDR3 is 14 amino acids long. In germline, CDR1 is MGHRA, CDR2 YSYEKL. Trimming took off 0 bases at V and 3 bases at J, with 6 bases between the two ends. CDR3 coding DNA: TGCGCCAGCAGCCAAGATTACAGCTACAATGAGCAGTTCTTC. This codes for CASSQDYSYNEQFF.

The rearrangement uses TRBV2 and TRBJ2-3; 10 bases line up with TRBD1. CDR3 size: 14 residues. Germline V lookup: CDR1 SNHLY, CDR2 FYNNEI. Trimming cost V 7 bases and J 3 bases; bases outside gene matches: 4. The DNA for the CDR3 is TGTGCCAGCACCCGGGACAGGGGTACAGATACGCAGTATTTT. Its translation: CASTRDRGTDTQYF.

This chain joins TRBV10-3 and TRBJ1-2; TRBD1 aligns across 7 bases. After removal of 7 bases from V and 7 bases from J, the junction contained 18 bases not matched to a gene. Germline V gives CDR1 ENHRY, CDR2 SYGVKD. The CDR3 runs to 16 residues. This CDR3 is CAITPGTDLREGGYTF. The CDR3 DNA reads as TGTGCCATCACTCCGGGGACAGACCTCCGAGAGGGTGGCTACACCTTC.

This clone has only one observation. This chain uses TRBV7-9 with TRBJ1-6; TRBD1 matches 7 bases. Germline CDR1 is SEHNR and CDR2 is FQNEAQ (reference sequence). CDR3 size: 16 residues. With V trimmed by 5 bases and J by 10 bases, 14 bases remained unmatched. The CDR3 DNA reads as TGTGCCAGCAGCCAAAGTAGGGGGCAAAATCCCTCACCCCTCCACTTT. Translation gives CASSQSRGQNPSPLHF.

The chain employs TRBV2 and TRBJ2-4; TRBD2 might be the D (6 bases). This CDR3 is 16 amino acids long. Deletions cut 4 bases from V and 2 bases from J, with 15 bases between. Germline V gives CDR1 SNHLY, CDR2 FYNNEI. This CDR3 reads CASSGGEVGSKNIQYF. In DNA, the CDR3 is TGTGCCAGCAGTGGGGGGGAAGTCGGGTCCAAAAACATTCAGTACTTC.

This chain links TRBV7-9 with TRBJ2-3; D not certain. This CDR3 has 16 amino acids. V was trimmed by 1 base and J by 2 bases, leaving 13 bases between them. The germline CDR1 and CDR2 sequences are SEHNR and FQNEAQ (reference sequence). The DNA for the CDR3 is TGTGCCAGCAGCTTAGGAGTCGGGCAGAACACAGATACGCAGTATTTT. Protein product: CASSLGVGQNTDTQYF.